The 14 T cell receptor beta chains in this list originate from one sample, sequenced in a study of identifying expanded T cells in peripheral blood. Generated by immunoSEQ multiplex PCR, the TCRdb table keeps only in-frame clones and is missing some. This table holds 75,000 to 100,000 clones, 70% to 90% found once. Sequencing used blood. The receptors originated from a person aged 18 to 69 in good health.

The chain recombines TRBV9 with TRBJ2-5, with D perhaps TRBD2 (7 bases). TRBJ2-7 explains the end of the DNA better; the J call may be wrong. The CDR3 extends over 15 amino acids. From germline, CDR1 is SGDLS and CDR2 YYNGEE. CDR3 sequence reads: CASSPGGGGSYEQYF. DNA of the CDR3: TGTGCCAGCAGCCCGGGGGGCGGGGGTTCCTACGAGCAGTACTTC.

This CDR3 reads CASSQELHSNIQYF. In DNA form, the CDR3 reads TGCGCCAGCAGCCAAGAACTCCACTCAAACATTCAGTACTTC. The V call is TRBV4-3, the J call TRBJ2-4; D unresolved. The CDR3 spans 14 residues. Germline V lookup: CDR1 LGHNA, CDR2 YSLEER. V was trimmed by 0 bases and J by 6 bases, leaving 9 bases between them.

This clone was seen more than once but under ten times. This chain uses TRBV12-5 with TRBJ2-1; TRBD2 matches at 13 bases. This CDR3 comprises 15 residues. Germline V lookup: CDR1 LGHNT, CDR2 FRNRAP. The J segment lost 6 bases and the V segment lost 5 bases, leaving 4 bases of the junction unmatched. This CDR3 reads CASGATSGGANEQFF. The CDR3 region has the DNA TGTGCTAGTGGTGCCACTAGCGGGGGGGCCAATGAGCAGTTCTTC. Supplemented by reference TRBV12-5 and TRBJ2-1, the full variable domain reads DARVTQTPRHKVTEMGQEVTMRCQPILGHNTVFWYRQTMMQGLELLAYFRNRAPLDDSGMPKDRFSAEMPDATLATLKIQPSEPRDSAVYFCASGATSGGANEQFFGPGTRLTVL.

The table lists this clone with a few counts. The chain has TRBV29-1 and TRBJ2-6; a possible D gene is TRBD2 (5 bases). Per the germline V gene, CDR1 is SQVTM and CDR2 is ANQGSEA. The CDR3 covers 14 residues. V shed 4 bases and J shed 2 bases, with 9 bases lying between them. The chain's CDR3 is CSVVEGAGANVLTF. The CDR3 region has the DNA TGCAGCGTTGTCGAGGGTGCTGGGGCCAACGTCCTGACTTTC.

As to this clone: Other DNA sequences in this sample translate to the same CDR3. This rearrangement joins TRBV9 to TRBJ2-5; TRBD1 matches 9 bases. The CDR3 consists of 14 residues. The V gene end was trimmed by 2 bases and the J gene end by 5 bases; junction bases not matched to a gene: 4. In germline, CDR1 is SGDLS, CDR2 YYNGEE. CDR3 protein: CASSVTGGGETQYF. CDR3 bases: TGTGCCAGCAGCGTGACAGGGGGAGGGGAGACCCAGTACTTC.

The chain employs TRBV9 and TRBJ2-1; 8 nucleotides agree with TRBD2. CDR3 length: 16 amino acids. The V gene's germline CDR1 is SGDLS and CDR2 YYNGEE. Germline trimming cut 0 bases from V and 5 bases from J; bases unmatched to any gene: 7. CDR3 coding DNA: TGTGCCAGCAGCGTAGTAGGCGGGGGGAAGAACAATGAGCAGTTCTTC. Its protein is CASSVVGGGKNNEQFF.

Here the CDR3 reads CASSTGTSGRGETQYF. CDR3 DNA sequence: TGTGCCAGCAGCACCGGGACTAGCGGGAGGGGAGAGACCCAGTACTTC. This rearrangement joins TRBV5-8 to TRBJ2-5; TRBD2 agrees at 16 bases. CDR1 is SGHTS, CDR2 YDEGEE, per germline. This CDR3 region has 16 residues. The V gene end was trimmed by 4 bases and the J gene end by 4 bases; junction bases not matched to a gene: 4. Supplemented by reference TRBV5-8 and TRBJ2-5, the full variable domain reads EAGVTQSPTHLIKTRGQQATLRCSPISGHTSVYWYQQALGLGLQFLLWYDEGEERNRGNFPPRFSGRQFPNYSSELNVNALELEDSALYLCASSTGTSGRGETQYFGPGTRLLVL.

This chain links TRBV15 with TRBJ2-5; the D gene could be TRBD1 or TRBD2 (6 bases each). With 0 bases removed from V and 2 bases from J, the gap between germline ends came to 19 bases. There are 18 residues in the CDR3. Germline assignment: CDR1 LNHNV and CDR2 YYDKDF (reference sequence). CDR3 protein: CATSREGGQRARQETQYF. In DNA form, the CDR3 reads TGTGCCACCAGCAGAGAGGGGGGCCAAAGGGCTCGGCAAGAGACCCAGTACTTC.

This clone was seen a few times. For the CDR3, the DNA is TGTGCCAGCAGTCTAGCGGGGGGCACAGATACGCAGTATTTT. This codes for CASSLAGGTDTQYF. The chain couples TRBV6-4 to TRBJ2-3, with 10 bases aligning to TRBD2. This CDR3 has 14 residues. Germline V gene data show CDR1 as MRHNA and CDR2 as SNTAGT. After removal of 5 bases from V and 1 base from J, the junction contained 0 bases not matched to a gene.

This clone has just a few counts. This chain links TRBV9 with TRBJ2-1; 11 bases are shared with TRBD2. Germline loops: CDR1 SGDLS, CDR2 YYNGEE. The CDR3 sequence is 15 residues long. The ends lost 0 bases at V and 9 bases at J; junction bases unmatched: 5. The CDR3 loop is CASSVELAGVREQFF. In DNA form, the CDR3 reads TGTGCCAGCAGCGTAGAACTAGCGGGAGTCCGTGAGCAGTTCTTC. The entire variable domain, with the rest obtained from reference TRBV9 and TRBJ2-1, is as follows: DSGVTQTPKHLITATGQRVTLRCSPRSGDLSVYWYQQSLDQGLQFLIQYYNGEERAKGNILERFSAQQFPDLHSELNLSSLELGDSALYFCASSVELAGVREQFFGPGTRLTVL.

V usage is TRBV4-3 and J usage is TRBJ2-2; D is uncertain. CDR3 length equals 20 residues. Trimming left V 0 bases short and J 0 bases short, with 20 bases between. The germline V gene encodes CDR1 LGHNA and CDR2 YSLEER. This CDR3 is CASSQDIGVYVYANTGELFF. For the CDR3, the DNA is TGCGCCAGCAGCCAAGATATAGGAGTTTATGTATACGCGAACACCGGGGAGCTGTTTTTT.

This chain connects TRBV6-6 to TRBJ2-5, with D unresolved. The J call is doubtful: the DNA matches TRBJ2-7 better. CDR3 length equals 10 residues. In germline, CDR1 is MNHNY, CDR2 SVGAGI (reference sequence). Written as DNA, the CDR3 is TGTGCCAGCACCAACTACGAGCAGTACTTC. It is translated as CASTNYEQYF.

This clone was recorded many times. This sequence joins TRBV23-1 and TRBJ1-1; D is undetermined. TRBV23-1 is identified as an open reading frame with a role that is uncertain. V gave up 4 bases and J gave up 3 bases, with 21 bases separating them. This CDR3 comprises 17 residues. The CDR3 is CASSPWTADSWYTEAFF. CDR3 sequence (DNA): TGCGCCAGCAGTCCCTGGACCGCCGATTCATGGTACACTGAAGCTTTCTTT.

This chain connects TRBV25-1 to TRBJ1-1, with 8 positions matching TRBD1. Looked up from germline, CDR1 is MGHDK and CDR2 is SYGVNS. This CDR3 comprises 16 residues. Germline trimming cut 1 base from V and 4 bases from J; bases unmatched to any gene: 8. The CDR3 DNA reads TGTGCCAGCAGTGAATTGGGGCAGGGGGCCCGCACTGAAGCTTTCTTT. This translates into CASSELGQGARTEAFF.